This TCR beta chain appears in the sequencing data of a study of monozygotic twins with inflammatory bowel disease. Turning to this clonotype: Its antigen is unidentified.

This CDR3 comprises 15 residues. In germline, CDR1 is SGHTA, CDR2 FQGNSA. The RNA usage for each TCR library was around 3.5 ug of total RNA. TCRdb re-called the 5' RACE reads, yielding one record per CDR3 amino acid sequence without DNA. This sample lists approximately 400,000 distinct CDR3 sequences; its ten largest clones have 2.4%. Points from the study as a whole: IBD patients showed reduced TCRbeta diversity (inverse Simpson) versus healthy co-twins. Clonotype overlap with others was lower in IBD patients than in healthy twins, a difference that was greatest with disease activity.

The sample comprised blood. This sequence joins TRBV7-2 and TRBJ1-2; TCRdb indicates TRBD1, and absent DNA this call remains unverified. This TCR derives from a human donor with ulcerative colitis or Crohn's disease, or a healthy co-twin of an affected twin (not recorded which). The chain's CDR3 is CASSGRTGGASGYTF. Combining the CDR3 with reference TRBV7-2 and TRBJ1-2 gives the whole variable domain GAGVSQSPSNKVTEKGKDVELRCDPISGHTALYWYRQSLGQGLEFLIYFQGNSAPDKSGLPSDRFSAERTGGSVSTLTIQRTQQEDSAVYLCASSGRTGGASGYTFGSGTRLTVV.